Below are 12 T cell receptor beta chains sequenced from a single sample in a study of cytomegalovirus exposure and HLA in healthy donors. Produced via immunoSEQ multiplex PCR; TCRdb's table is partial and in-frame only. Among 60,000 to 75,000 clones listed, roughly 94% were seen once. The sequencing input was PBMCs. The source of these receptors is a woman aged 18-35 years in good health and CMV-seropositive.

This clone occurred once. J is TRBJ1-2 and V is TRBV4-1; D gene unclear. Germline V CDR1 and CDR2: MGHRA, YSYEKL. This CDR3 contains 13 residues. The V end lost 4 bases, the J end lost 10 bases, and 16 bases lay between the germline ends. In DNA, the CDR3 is TGCGCCAGCAGCCGAACACAAGGGAGTGACTACACCTTC. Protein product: CASSRTQGSDYTF.

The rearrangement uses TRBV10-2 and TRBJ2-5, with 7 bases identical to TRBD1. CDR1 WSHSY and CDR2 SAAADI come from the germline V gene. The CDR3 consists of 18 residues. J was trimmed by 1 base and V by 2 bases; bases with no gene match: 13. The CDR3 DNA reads TGCGCCAGCAGTGAGAGGGGGCAGGCCATAAAAAGCCAAGAGACCCAGTACTTC. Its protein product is CASSERGQAIKSQETQYF.

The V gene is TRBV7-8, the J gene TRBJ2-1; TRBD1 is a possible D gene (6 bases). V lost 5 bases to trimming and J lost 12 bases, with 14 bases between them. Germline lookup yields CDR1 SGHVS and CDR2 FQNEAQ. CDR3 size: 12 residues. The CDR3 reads CASSITGLSQFF. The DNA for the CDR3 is TGTGCCAGCAGCATAACAGGGTTATCGCAGTTCTTC.

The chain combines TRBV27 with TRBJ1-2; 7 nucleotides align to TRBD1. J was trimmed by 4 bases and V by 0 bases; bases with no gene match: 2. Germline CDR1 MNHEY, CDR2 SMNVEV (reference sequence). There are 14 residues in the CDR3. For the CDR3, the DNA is TGTGCCAGCAGTTTATCGCGGGACAGCTATGGCTACACCTTC. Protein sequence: CASSLSRDSYGYTF.

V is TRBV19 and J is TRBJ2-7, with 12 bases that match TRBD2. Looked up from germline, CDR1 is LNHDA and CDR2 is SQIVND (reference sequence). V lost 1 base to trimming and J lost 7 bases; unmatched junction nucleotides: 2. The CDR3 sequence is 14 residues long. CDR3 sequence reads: CASSIVGLAGEQYF. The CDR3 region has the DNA TGTGCCAGTAGTATAGTGGGACTAGCGGGTGAGCAGTACTTC.

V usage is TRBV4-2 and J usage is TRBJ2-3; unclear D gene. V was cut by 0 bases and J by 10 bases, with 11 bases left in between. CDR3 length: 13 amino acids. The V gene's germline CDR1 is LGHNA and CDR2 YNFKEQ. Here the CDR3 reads CASSQDIREAQYF. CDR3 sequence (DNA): TGTGCCAGCAGCCAAGATATACGCGAGGCGCAGTATTTT.

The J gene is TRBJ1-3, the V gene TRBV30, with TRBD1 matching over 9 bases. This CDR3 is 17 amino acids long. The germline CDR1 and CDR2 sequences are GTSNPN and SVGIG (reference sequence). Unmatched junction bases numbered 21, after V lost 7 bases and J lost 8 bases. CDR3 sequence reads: CASGQGGISNSRDTIYF. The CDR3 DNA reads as TGTGCCTCGGGACAGGGTGGAATATCCAACTCCAGGGACACCATATATTTT.

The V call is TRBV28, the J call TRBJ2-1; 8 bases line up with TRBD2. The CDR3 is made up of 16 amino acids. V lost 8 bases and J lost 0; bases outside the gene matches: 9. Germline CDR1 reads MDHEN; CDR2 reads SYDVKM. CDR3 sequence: CASGNSGVSSYNEQFF. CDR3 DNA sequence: TGTGCCAGCGGGAATAGCGGGGTTAGCTCCTACAATGAGCAGTTCTTC.

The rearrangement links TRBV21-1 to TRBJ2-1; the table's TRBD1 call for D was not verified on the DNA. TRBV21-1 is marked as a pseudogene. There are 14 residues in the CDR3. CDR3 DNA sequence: TGTGCCAGCAGCTTCCGGGACATTAATAAGGAGCGGTTCTTC. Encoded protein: CASSFRDINKERFF.

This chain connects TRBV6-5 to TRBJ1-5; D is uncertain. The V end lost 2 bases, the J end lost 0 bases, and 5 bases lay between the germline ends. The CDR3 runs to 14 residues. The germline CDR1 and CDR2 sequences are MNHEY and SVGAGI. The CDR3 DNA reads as TGTGCCAGCAGTTACCAGTATAGCAATCAGCCCCAGCATTTT. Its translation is CASSYQYSNQPQHF.

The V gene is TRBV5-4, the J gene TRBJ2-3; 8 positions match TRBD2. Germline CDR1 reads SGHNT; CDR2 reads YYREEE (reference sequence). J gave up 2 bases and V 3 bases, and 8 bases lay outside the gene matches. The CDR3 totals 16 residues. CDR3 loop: CASSSNSGAYTDTQYF. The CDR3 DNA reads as TGTGCCAGCAGCTCCAATAGCGGGGCCTACACAGATACGCAGTATTTT.

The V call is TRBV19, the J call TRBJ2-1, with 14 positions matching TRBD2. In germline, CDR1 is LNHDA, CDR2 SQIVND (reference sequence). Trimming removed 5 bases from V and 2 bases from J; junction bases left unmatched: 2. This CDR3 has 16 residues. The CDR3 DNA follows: TGTGCCAGTAGTCGGACTAGCGGGAGGACCTACAATGAGCAGTTCTTC. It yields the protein CASSRTSGRTYNEQFF.